This T cell receptor (beta chain) was retrieved from a study of regulatory T cells in long-lasting Graves disease. Study-wide background: The term persistent Graves' disease signified upward of 5 years on antithyroid drugs with positive TSH receptor antibodies.

Study-level findings and limits: There were preferences for TRBV28, TRBJ1-2 and TRBJ2-5 in persistent disease.

Arm-PCR with iRepertoire HTBI primers amplified the CDR3 regions for these TCR beta libraries. TCRdb itself ran the multiplex PCR reads through MiXCR, one entry per CDR3 protein. Found here are 300,000 to 400,000 distinct CDR3 sequences, roughly a fifth of them singletons; the top ten hold less than 30%. Germline loops: CDR1 DFQATT, CDR2 SNEGSKA (reference sequence). V lost 3 bases and J 2 bases, leaving 16 bases between the germline ends. There are 15 residues in the CDR3. This clonotype was detected many times. The antigen remains undetermined. The time point: persistent/refractory GD, antithyroid drugs over 5 years with positive TRAb. Generation of the TCR library employed RNA extracted from PBMCs.

The sequencing used peripheral blood mononuclear cells (PBMCs), collected when the disease was refractory, from a patient treated with antithyroid drugs. This clonotype was obtained from a female donor with Graves disease. This chain joins TRBV20-1 and TRBJ1-1; possibly TRBD1 for D (5 bases). CDR3: CSASDNLQVNTEAFF. CDR3 nucleotide sequence: TGCAGTGCTAGCGATAATCTACAGGTTAACACTGAAGCTTTCTTT.